The 3 T cell receptor beta chains listed next were all sequenced from one sample in a study of CD8 T cells in ankylosing spondylitis. TCRdb passed the 5' RACE reads through MiXCR, listing each CDR3 protein once. The table includes under 450,000 distinct CDR3 sequences, approximately 20% detected once. Sequenced input: blood, either unsorted or a sorted T cell fraction (not recorded which). The receptors here all came from a male donor with ankylosing spondylitis or in good health (not recorded which).

This clonotype showed up just a few times. The rearrangement uses TRBV4-1 and TRBJ2-7; TRBD1 might be the D (6 bases). Germline CDR1 MGHRA, CDR2 YSYEKL. V lost 4 bases to trimming and J lost 6 bases, with 10 bases between them. This CDR3 spans 12 amino acids. CDR3 amino acids: CASSLTGFEQYF. In DNA, the CDR3 is TGCGCCAGCAGCCTCACAGGGTTCGAGCAGTACTTC.

This chain connects TRBV20-1 to TRBJ2-4, with 10 bases fitting TRBD1. The CDR3 runs to 15 residues. Looked up from germline, CDR1 is DFQATT and CDR2 is SNEGSKA (reference sequence). Trimming removed 6 bases from V and 0 bases from J; junction bases left unmatched: 5. The CDR3 loop is CSANRDRGAKNIQYF. The CDR3 DNA reads TGCAGTGCGAACCGGGACAGGGGAGCCAAAAACATTCAGTACTTC.

This clonotype was found a few times. This rearrangement joins TRBV4-1 to TRBJ2-5, with a weak D call TRBD2 (6 bases). Per germline, CDR1 MGHRA and CDR2 YSYEKL. The CDR3 is 17 residues long. Trimming left V 1 base short and J 1 base short, with 16 bases between. The CDR3 loop reads CASSQVETRGPQETQYF. The CDR3 region has the DNA TGCGCCAGCAGCCAAGTGGAGACTAGAGGCCCCCAAGAGACCCAGTACTTC.